The next 15 T cell receptor beta chains were all read from a single sample in a study of Graves' ophthalmopathy and Graves' hyperthyroidism. RNA transcripts yielded amplified TCR beta CDR3 regions. After a first-round RT-PCR with HTBI primers, a second-round multiplex PCR was run. MiXCR was run by TCRdb on the multiplex PCR reads, yielding one entry per CDR3 protein. The data show 350,000 to 400,000 distinct CDR3 sequences, roughly 15% seen once. What was sequenced was peripheral blood. Every receptor here comes from a woman between 18 and 29 years old with stable Graves' hyperthyroidism.

This clonotype was counted many times. V gene TRBV5-6 combines with J gene TRBJ1-2; perhaps TRBD1 as D (6 bases). The germline CDR1 and CDR2 sequences are SGHDT and YYEEEE. The CDR3 totals 14 residues. V gave up 2 bases and J gave up 3 bases, with 11 bases separating them. In nucleotides, the CDR3 is TGTGCCAGCAGCTTTTTGACAGGTTACTATGGCTACACCTTC. Translation: CASSFLTGYYGYTF.

In its sample, this clonotype was seen many times. A much larger clone differs by one base, so this may be a read error. The gene calls are TRBV11-3 and TRBJ2-5; D unclear. The CDR3 length is 12 residues. V gave up 0 bases and J gave up 5 bases, with 4 bases separating them. Germline loops: CDR1 SGHNT, CDR2 YENEEA. CDR3 protein: CASSLDPETQYF. The DNA for the CDR3 is TGTGCCAGCAGCTTAGATCCGGAGACCCAGTACTTC.

Many counts were recorded for this clonotype. The chain joins TRBV19 to TRBJ1-2, with D possibly being TRBD1 (5 bases). Germline CDR1 and CDR2: LNHDA and SQIVND (reference sequence). The CDR3 extends over 14 amino acids. Trimming took 0 bases from V and 8 from J, leaving 13 bases between them. CDR3: CASSIDGGIYGYTF. In DNA form, the CDR3 reads TGTGCCAGTAGTATAGACGGGGGGATTTACGGCTACACCTTC. Full variable domain (missing parts from reference TRBV19 and TRBJ1-2): DGGITQSPKYLFRKEGQNVTLSCEQNLNHDAMYWYRQDPGQGLRLIYYSQIVNDFQKGDIAEGYSVSREKKESFPLTVTSAQKNPTAFYLCASSIDGGIYGYTFGSGTRLTVV.

This clonotype was detected many times. The chain employs TRBV6-2 or TRBV6-3 and TRBJ1-2; D not certain. This CDR3 contains 12 residues. Trimming pared 5 bases from V and 9 bases from J, leaving 13 bases between. Germline CDR1 and CDR2: MNHEY and SVGEGT. CDR3 coding DNA: TGTGCCAGCAGTGCTTCCAGGAGGAGCTACACCTTC. The encoded protein is CASSASRRSYTF.

This clonotype was observed at least ten times. The chain combines TRBV20-1 with TRBJ1-1; the D is unclear. In germline, CDR1 is DFQATT, CDR2 SNEGSKA (reference sequence). The CDR3 has 14 residues. The V and J ends lost 6 bases and 1 base respectively, with 15 bases between them. The CDR3, as DNA: TGCAGTGCGAACTTAGAGGGCTCGAACACTGAAGCTTTCTTT. Protein product: CSANLEGSNTEAFF.

On this clonotype: With a much larger clone just one base away, this may be a read error. This rearrangement joins TRBV12-3 or TRBV12-4 to TRBJ1-1, with a possible D match to TRBD1 (6 bases). The CDR3 sequence is 14 residues long. In DNA, the CDR3 is TGTGCCTGCAGCGCAGCGGGGGGGCGGGGGATGGCTTTCTTT. The encoded protein is CACSAAGGRGMAFF.

This clonotype came up a few times. The germline gene is not matched at one end of the junction; a read error may be the cause. The chain combines TRBV13 with TRBJ2-4, with D possibly being TRBD1 (5 bases). The CDR3 consists of 14 residues. CDR1 is PRHDT, CDR2 FYEKMQ, per germline (reference sequence). CDR3 residues: CASSRRVAKNIKYF. DNA for the CDR3: TGTGCCAGCAGCCGCAGGGTAGCCAAAAACATTAAGTACTTC.

This clonotype was counted at least ten times. The chain recombines TRBV9 with TRBJ1-1; 7 bases are a match to TRBD1. The CDR3 has 15 amino acids. Germline trimming cut 3 bases from V and 3 bases from J; bases unmatched to any gene: 8. Looked up from germline, CDR1 is SGDLS and CDR2 is YYNGEE. CDR3: CASSARQGEDTEAFF. The CDR3 DNA sequence: TGTGCCAGCAGCGCTAGACAGGGTGAGGACACTGAAGCTTTCTTT. Looking up the rest from reference TRBV9 and TRBJ1-1 gives the full variable domain: DSGVTQTPKHLITATGQRVTLRCSPRSGDLSVYWYQQSLDQGLQFLIQYYNGEERAKGNILERFSAQQFPDLHSELNLSSLELGDSALYFCASSARQGEDTEAFFGQGTRLTVV.

A few counts support this clonotype. V usage is TRBV14 and J usage is TRBJ1-1, with a possible D match to TRBD1 (5 bases). V was pared by 1 base and J by 11 bases, with 11 bases between. From germline, CDR1 is SGHDN and CDR2 FVKESK. The CDR3 contains 12 residues. The CDR3 nucleotides are TGTGCCAGCAGCCAAGGCCCAGGGACGGCTTTCTTT. It encodes CASSQGPGTAFF.

This clonotype was picked up a small number of times. This sequence joins TRBV7-9 and TRBJ2-6, with TRBD1 matching over 8 bases. V was pared by 7 bases and J by 4 bases, with 6 bases of the junction left unmatched. CDR1 is SEHNR and CDR2 is FQNEAQ in the germline V gene (reference sequence). The CDR3 is 15 amino acids. The CDR3 nucleotides read TGTGCCAGCACAGGGGGCGCCGGGGGGGCCAACGTCCTGACTTTC. Its protein product is CASTGGAGGANVLTF.

The table lists this clonotype with many counts. The V gene is TRBV29-1, the J gene TRBJ1-2; D is ambiguous. This CDR3 contains 11 residues. The germline V gene encodes CDR1 SQVTM and CDR2 ANQGSEA. V lost 0 bases and J 8 bases, leaving 7 bases between the germline ends. CDR3 sequence reads: CSVEDGRGYTF. The CDR3 coding sequence is TGCAGCGTTGAAGATGGAAGGGGCTACACCTTC.

This clonotype was recorded at least ten times. The J gene is TRBJ1-2, the V gene TRBV6-2 or TRBV6-3, with 10 positions matching TRBD1. V trimming: 5 bases; J trimming: 6 bases; junction bases outside the gene matches: 15. From germline, CDR1 is MNHEY and CDR2 SVGEGT. There are 17 residues in the CDR3. The CDR3 reads CASSPSRTGGLLDGYTF. The CDR3 bases are TGTGCCAGCAGTCCATCGCGGACAGGGGGGCTTCTTGATGGCTACACCTTC.

The CDR3 sequence: CAIAKKGLLWETQYF. CDR3 nucleotide sequence: TGTGCCATCGCCAAAAAAGGGCTCCTGTGGGAGACCCAGTACTTC. The chain carries TRBV2 and TRBJ2-5; D is ambiguous. This CDR3 contains 15 residues. In germline, CDR1 is SNHLY, CDR2 FYNNEI. The V end lost 10 bases, the J end lost 5 bases, and 23 bases lay between the germline ends.

There are a few counts of this clonotype. Since a much larger clone is just one base distant, this may be a read error. The DNA is left out, because the CDR3 cannot be placed on it with certainty; the CDR3 is given as TCRdb lists it. The chain is built from TRBV29-1 and TRBJ1-1; the table's D call, TRBD1, has no DNA check behind it. Germline V gives CDR1 SQVTM, CDR2 ANQGSEA. The length of the CDR3 is 12 amino acids, counting both ends. The chain's CDR3 is CSVGQGNTEACF.

This clonotype came up many times. CDR3: CASSSSLESGNTIYF. CDR3 nucleotide sequence: TGTGCCAGCAGCTCATCCCTAGAGTCTGGAAACACCATATATTTT. The chain recombines TRBV7-9 with TRBJ1-3; D unresolved. The germline V gene encodes CDR1 SEHNR and CDR2 FQNEAQ (reference sequence). The V end was cut by 4 bases, the J end by 1 base, with 11 bases between. CDR3 length: 15 amino acids.